This passage covers 22 T cell receptor beta chains from one sample sequenced in a study of cytomegalovirus exposure and HLA in healthy donors. PCR involved 60 Vbeta and 13 Jbeta primers. Sequencing used immunoSEQ multiplex PCR; TCRdb keeps in-frame clones, though not all of them. This table has some 150,000 clones, 80% appearing once. The sample consisted of PBMCs. Every receptor here comes from a man aged 18 to 30 in good health and CMV-seropositive.

This chain links TRBV6-1 with TRBJ1-6; 8 bases agree with TRBD1. Germline loops: CDR1 MNHNS, CDR2 SASEGT. There are 13 residues in the CDR3. Trimming took 4 bases from V and 12 from J; bases not matched to a gene: 5. CDR3 protein: CASSAGQGGPLHF. The CDR3 bases are TGTGCCAGCAGTGCCGGACAGGGCGGACCCCTCCACTTT.

This clone came up a few times. The chain has TRBV6-5 and TRBJ1-1, with D unclear. CDR3 length: 13 amino acids. V lost 2 bases and J lost 0, with 4 bases in between. The germline V gene has CDR1 MNHEY and CDR2 SVGAGI. CDR3 nucleotide sequence: TGTGCCAGCAGTTACGACATGAACACTGAAGCTTTCTTT. Translating gives CASSYDMNTEAFF.

The chain joins TRBV7-9 to TRBJ2-7; 8 nucleotides line up with TRBD1. This CDR3 has 16 residues. Germline lookup yields CDR1 SEHNR and CDR2 FQNEAQ (reference sequence). V gave up 3 bases and J gave up 1 base; unmatched junction bases: 8. CDR3 amino acids: CASSFGPTGASYEQYF. CDR3 in DNA: TGTGCCAGCAGCTTTGGCCCGACAGGGGCTTCCTACGAGCAGTACTTC.

The rearrangement joins TRBV19 to TRBJ1-1; TRBD1 matches 8 bases. The CDR3 runs 12 residues. The V gene end was trimmed by 5 bases and the J gene end by 10 bases; junction bases not matched to a gene: 6. CDR1 is LNHDA and CDR2 is SQIVND in the germline V gene (reference sequence). The CDR3 sequence: CASSFGTGLAFF. The CDR3 DNA reads as TGTGCCAGTAGTTTTGGGACAGGATTAGCTTTCTTT. The variable domain in full, completed from reference TRBV19 and TRBJ1-1, reads DGGITQSPKYLFRKEGQNVTLSCEQNLNHDAMYWYRQDPGQGLRLIYYSQIVNDFQKGDIAEGYSVSREKKESFPLTVTSAQKNPTAFYLCASSFGTGLAFFGQGTRLTVV.

The chain is built from TRBV5-8 and TRBJ2-7; possibly TRBD2 for D (6 bases). V dropped 1 base and J dropped 4 bases, with 9 bases sitting between them. The CDR3 has 13 residues. Germline CDR1 SGHTS, CDR2 YDEGEE. The CDR3 DNA reads as TGTGCCAGCAGCTTGAATCTAGCGTACGAGCAGTACTTC. It encodes CASSLNLAYEQYF.

J is TRBJ1-2 and V is TRBV6-4; a possible D gene is TRBD1 (5 bases). The CDR3 covers 14 residues. V was clipped by 8 bases and J by 7 bases, with 20 bases between them. Germline CDR1 and CDR2: MRHNA and SNTAGT. This CDR3 reads CASRQGAGLGGYTF. CDR3 coding DNA: TGTGCCAGCCGACAAGGGGCCGGTCTAGGTGGCTACACCTTC.

The V and J genes are TRBV7-6 and TRBJ2-1; 12 bases line up with TRBD2. Germline lookup yields CDR1 SGHVS and CDR2 FNYEAQ. The CDR3 length is 14 residues. The J segment lost 6 bases and the V segment lost 7 bases, leaving 4 bases of the junction unmatched. CDR3 amino acids: CASTGLAGSNEQFF. The CDR3 DNA reads TGTGCCAGCACCGGACTAGCGGGATCCAATGAGCAGTTCTTC.

This chain connects TRBV6-6 to TRBJ2-7; a possible D gene is TRBD2 (5 bases). This CDR3 comprises 12 residues. Trimming cost V 8 bases and J 6 bases, with 14 bases left between them. Germline V gene sequence: CDR1 MNHNY, CDR2 SVGAGI (reference sequence). The CDR3 is CASLEGLLEQYF. The CDR3 DNA follows: TGTGCCAGCCTCGAGGGATTGCTCGAGCAGTACTTC.

The CDR3, as DNA: TGTGCCAGCAGTTACTCCTCGACCGGGACAGTCTATGGCTACACCTTC. It encodes CASSYSSTGTVYGYTF. This rearrangement joins TRBV6-5 to TRBJ1-2, with 7 nucleotides matching TRBD1. This CDR3 is built from 16 residues. Germline values: CDR1 MNHEY, CDR2 SVGAGI. Trimming took 0 bases from V and 4 from J; bases not matched to a gene: 8.

The CDR3 here is CASTLSTGTYEQYF. CDR3 nucleotides: TGTGCCAGCACCCTCTCAACAGGGACGTACGAGCAGTACTTC. The V gene is TRBV2, the J gene TRBJ2-7; tentatively, D is TRBD1 (6 bases). There are 14 residues in the CDR3. Germline V CDR1 and CDR2: SNHLY, FYNNEI. V was cut by 7 bases and J by 4 bases, with 17 bases left in between. Filled out from reference TRBV2 and TRBJ2-7, the complete variable domain reads EPEVTQTPSHQVTQMGQEVILRCVPISNHLYFYWYRQILGQKVEFLVSFYNNEISEKSEIFDDQFSVERPDGSNFTLKIRSTKLEDSAMYFCASTLSTGTYEQYFGPGTRLTVT.

V gene TRBV5-4 combines with J gene TRBJ1-2, with TRBD1 matching over 9 bases. After removal of 4 bases from V and 3 bases from J, the junction contained 7 bases not matched to a gene. CDR3 size: 15 residues. In germline, CDR1 is SGHNT, CDR2 YYREEE (reference sequence). CDR3 nucleotide sequence: TGTGCCAGCAGCCCGGGACAGGGAGCCGACTATGGCTACACCTTC. This sequence encodes CASSPGQGADYGYTF.

The genes are TRBV7-2 and TRBJ2-3; 9 nucleotides match TRBD2. V lost 4 bases to trimming and J lost 2 bases; unmatched junction nucleotides: 10. The CDR3 runs 17 residues. Germline V gene data show CDR1 as SGHTA and CDR2 as FQGNSA. This chain's CDR3 is CASSSEGGREITDTQYF. The CDR3 DNA follows: TGTGCCAGCAGCTCAGAAGGCGGGAGGGAGATCACAGATACGCAGTATTTT.

The rearrangement joins TRBV6-5 to TRBJ2-7; 8 bases align to TRBD1. Germline trimming cut 4 bases from V and 7 bases from J; bases unmatched to any gene: 6. The length of the CDR3 is 13 residues. The germline V gene encodes CDR1 MNHEY and CDR2 SVGAGI. The CDR3 DNA reads TGTGCCAGCAGTTCACAGGGGGTACGGGAGCAGTACTTC. Translated: CASSSQGVREQYF.

CDR3 sequence (DNA): TGTGCCAGCAGCCTTCGGACAGGGAGGGAAACCGGGGAGCTGTTTTTT. This translates into CASSLRTGRETGELFF. The rearrangement links TRBV11-2 to TRBJ2-2; maybe TRBD1 (8 bases). This CDR3 has 16 amino acids. Per germline, CDR1 SGHAT and CDR2 FQNNGV. Trimming left V 5 bases short and J 5 bases short, with 18 bases between. Based on the CDR3 plus reference TRBV11-2 and TRBJ2-2, the full variable domain is EAGVAQSPRYKIIEKRQSVAFWCNPISGHATLYWYQQILGQGPKLLIQFQNNGVVDDSQLPKDRFSAERLKGVDSTLKIQPAKLEDSAVYLCASSLRTGRETGELFFGEGSRLTVL.

This chain joins TRBV18 and TRBJ2-1; the match to TRBD1 covers 7 bases. This CDR3 has 16 residues. V trimming: 6 bases; J trimming: 2 bases; junction bases outside the gene matches: 10. Germline V CDR1 and CDR2: KGHSH, LQKENI. CDR3 amino acids: CASSKDRRPTYNEQFF. The CDR3 DNA is TGTGCCAGCTCCAAGGACAGGAGGCCCACCTACAATGAGCAGTTCTTC.

V gene TRBV4-1 combines with J gene TRBJ1-2, with D unclear. V was cut by 1 base and J by 1 base, with 22 bases left in between. Germline loops: CDR1 MGHRA, CDR2 YSYEKL. This CDR3 comprises 19 residues. The CDR3 region is CASSQVWFSEEWVNYGYTF. The CDR3 DNA is TGCGCCAGCAGCCAAGTTTGGTTCAGTGAGGAGTGGGTTAACTATGGCTACACCTTC.

DNA of the CDR3: TGTGCCAGCAGCTTGGGTTCCAGGGCGTCCGGCTACACCTTC. Translation gives CASSLGSRASGYTF. The chain recombines TRBV5-8 with TRBJ1-2; D might be TRBD1 (5 bases). This CDR3 comprises 14 residues. Trimming removed 0 bases from V and 8 bases from J, with 14 bases in between. From germline, CDR1 is SGHTS and CDR2 YDEGEE.

This clone was seen only a few times. V and J are TRBV4-2 and TRBJ2-2; tentative D call: TRBD2 (5 bases). The CDR3 length is 16 residues. Germline V gene data show CDR1 as LGHNA and CDR2 as YNFKEQ. The V end lost 2 bases, the J end lost 8 bases, and 18 bases lay between the germline ends. The CDR3 reads CASSQSIRGPVGELFF. In DNA form, the CDR3 reads TGTGCCAGCAGCCAATCTATTCGGGGTCCGGTGGGGGAGCTGTTTTTT.

The V call is TRBV7-8, the J call TRBJ2-1; the D is unclear. Germline CDR1 reads SGHVS; CDR2 reads FQNEAQ. The germline V and J ends were trimmed by 1 base and 0 bases, with 7 bases remaining between them. CDR3 length: 15 amino acids. For the CDR3, the DNA is TGTGCCAGCAGCTTAGAACCGAGCTCCTACAATGAGCAGTTCTTC. Its protein product is CASSLEPSSYNEQFF.

Comment on this clone: A junction end diverges from the germline sequence, so it may reflect a read error. The rearrangement uses TRBV28 and TRBJ2-7; TRBD2 matches at 12 bases. The CDR3 is 16 residues long. Germline CDR1 and CDR2: MDHEN and SYDVKM. CDR3 nucleotide sequence: TGTGCCAGCAGTCTCGGAACTAGCGGGAGGAGATACGAACAGTACTTC. It yields the protein CASSLGTSGRRYEQYF.

This clone was seen only a few times. The V call is TRBV6-5, the J call TRBJ2-1, with 12 bases lining up with TRBD2. Germline V lookup: CDR1 MNHEY, CDR2 SVGAGI. The CDR3 is 15 residues long. V shed 7 bases and J 4 bases; nucleotides not matched to a gene: 5. The CDR3 spells CASNLLAGGYNEQFF. The CDR3 DNA reads as TGTGCCAGCAATCTTCTAGCGGGAGGGTACAATGAGCAGTTCTTC.

The V and J genes are TRBV5-1 and TRBJ1-4, with D maybe TRBD1 (6 bases). The CDR3 is 12 amino acids. V lost 9 bases and J lost 8, with 14 bases in between. Germline CDR1 reads SGHRS; CDR2 reads YFSETQ. The CDR3, as DNA: TGCGCCACAGGGGCCCAGGAGGAAAAACTGTTTTTT. As protein: CATGAQEEKLFF.